The 32 T cell receptor beta chains below come from one sample, sequenced in a study of blood T cell repertoires in COVID-19 (dated by TCRdb to 2020 to 2022). The protocol used for the library was the immunoSEQ multiplex PCR assay. TCRdb took this table from immuneACCESS and kept in-frame rearrangements with V and J called. Such tables lack part of the clones; where checked against another copy, unresolved V genes explain under half of the gap, and the rest is unexplained. The sample table records a few hundred thousand clones; approximately 89% of these occur just once. Of the sample, 10% to 15% is held by the ten largest clones. Sequenced input: peripheral blood. These receptors were obtained from a woman aged 45-65 years with COVID-19, enrolled during active disease.

The rearrangement joins TRBV11-2 to TRBJ2-1; D call uncertain. CDR1 SGHAT and CDR2 FQNNGV come from the germline V gene. V was clipped by 4 bases and J by 0 bases, with 13 bases between them. This CDR3 comprises 16 residues. CDR3 protein: CASSSMPKYSYNEQFF. The DNA of the CDR3 is TGTGCCAGCAGCTCTATGCCAAAGTACTCCTACAATGAGCAGTTCTTC.

The chain joins TRBV6-5 to TRBJ1-6; a weak D match, TRBD1 (5 bases). V lost 7 bases and J lost 9, with 13 bases in between. CDR1 and CDR2 from the germline V gene are MNHEY and SVGAGI. The CDR3 covers 13 residues. The CDR3 nucleotides read TGTGCCAGCACGGGGGAGGCAACTTCACCCCTCCACTTT. Encoded protein: CASTGEATSPLHF.

This clone was counted only a few times. DNA for the CDR3: TGTGCCAGCAGCCTACACAGAATGAACACTGAAGCTTTCTTT. Protein sequence: CASSLHRMNTEAFF. The chain couples TRBV2 to TRBJ1-1, with no clear D. CDR1 is SNHLY and CDR2 is FYNNEI in the germline V gene. Trimming took off 6 bases at V and 0 bases at J, with 11 bases between the two ends. This CDR3 has 14 amino acids.

This clone was detected only once. V and J are TRBV5-1 and TRBJ2-7, with D maybe TRBD1 (5 bases). Per the germline V gene, CDR1 is SGHRS and CDR2 is YFSETQ. The CDR3 loop spans 15 amino acids. V was shortened by 3 bases and J by 4 bases, with 17 bases between the two germline ends. CDR3 bases: TGCGCCAGCAGCTCAGGGCCCCGAAGGGCGTACGAGCAGTACTTC. Its translation is CASSSGPRRAYEQYF.

This clone was detected only once. This chain's CDR3 is CASSVGGREQYF. CDR3 nucleotides: TGTGCCAGCAGTGTCGGGGGGCGCGAGCAGTACTTC. The chain joins TRBV13 to TRBJ2-7; tentatively, D is TRBD2 (7 bases). CDR1 is PRHDT, CDR2 FYEKMQ, per germline (reference sequence). Trimming cost V 6 bases and J 6 bases, with 12 bases left between them. The CDR3 length is 12 residues. Full variable domain (missing parts from reference TRBV13 and TRBJ2-7): AAGVIQSPRHLIKEKRETATLKCYPIPRHDTVYWYQQGPGQDPQFLISFYEKMQSDKGSIPDRFSAQQFSDYHSELNMSSLELGDSALYFCASSVGGREQYFGPGTRLTVT.

This clone showed up just once. The rearrangement links TRBV19 to TRBJ1-4, with unresolved D. Trimming removed 2 bases from V and 4 bases from J, with 11 bases in between. The V gene's germline CDR1 is LNHDA and CDR2 SQIVND (reference sequence). The length of the CDR3 is 15 residues. DNA of the CDR3: TGTGCCAGTAGTATAAGGAGCTTTCATAATGAAAAACTGTTTTTT. Translation: CASSIRSFHNEKLFF.

The chain carries TRBV30 and TRBJ1-2; TRBD1 matches 7 bases. This CDR3 spans 12 amino acids. Germline lookup yields CDR1 GTSNPN and CDR2 SVGIG (reference sequence). Trimming removed 2 bases from V and 7 bases from J; junction bases left unmatched: 4. The CDR3 nucleotides read TGTGCCTGGAGTCCAGGGGGTGGTGGCTACACCTTC. It codes for CAWSPGGGGYTF.

There are many counts of this clone. The chain has TRBV12-3 or TRBV12-4 and TRBJ1-4; TRBD1 might be the D (6 bases). CDR3 size: 13 residues. The V gene lost 5 bases and the J gene lost 8 bases, with 12 bases spanning the gap. CDR3 DNA sequence: TGTGCCAGCAGTCAAGGGGGATCAGAAAAACTGTTTTTT. Its protein is CASSQGGSEKLFF.

The chain recombines TRBV10-2 with TRBJ1-6; no clear D gene. Germline CDR1 is WSHSY and CDR2 is SAAADI. CDR3 length: 14 amino acids. Trimming shortened V by 3 bases and J by 7 bases, and 10 bases separated the two germline ends. The CDR3 bases are TGCGCCAGCAGTGACCTGAGCCCAAATTCACCCCTCCACTTT. This codes for CASSDLSPNSPLHF.

With regard to this clone: Distinct nucleotide sequences in the sample also encode this CDR3. This rearrangement joins TRBV3-1 (or the pseudogene TRBV3-2) to TRBJ1-1; 7 nucleotides line up with TRBD1. This CDR3 comprises 14 residues. Germline loops: CDR1 LGHDT, CDR2 YNNKEL (reference sequence). The V gene end was trimmed by 3 bases and the J gene end by 3 bases; junction bases not matched to a gene: 4. CDR3: CASSHLTGDTEAFF. The CDR3 nucleotides are TGTGCCAGCAGCCATCTAACAGGGGACACTGAAGCTTTCTTT.

The chain recombines TRBV4-1 with TRBJ1-1, with 7 bases identical to TRBD1. V lost 0 bases to trimming and J lost 0 bases; unmatched junction nucleotides: 10. CDR1 and CDR2 (germline): MGHRA, YSYEKL. The CDR3 extends over 18 amino acids. CDR3 in amino acids: CASSQENQGGNLNTEAFF. The CDR3 region has the DNA TGCGCCAGCAGCCAAGAAAACCAGGGGGGAAACCTGAACACTGAAGCTTTCTTT.

This sequence joins TRBV5-1 and TRBJ1-1; TRBD1 is a possible D gene (6 bases). The germline V gene encodes CDR1 SGHRS and CDR2 YFSETQ. This CDR3 spans 18 amino acids. Trimming pared 4 bases from V and 2 bases from J, leaving 24 bases between. The CDR3 bases are TGCGCCAGCAGCCGCACAGAGAAAAAACAGGGTATAAACACTGAAGCTTTCTTT. Translating gives CASSRTEKKQGINTEAFF.

The V gene is TRBV12-3 or TRBV12-4, the J gene TRBJ2-1; D is perhaps TRBD1 (5 bases). The CDR3 length is 13 residues. V dropped 5 bases and J dropped 4 bases, with 9 bases sitting between them. The CDR3 here is CASSLSGYNEQFF. The CDR3 coding sequence is TGTGCCAGCAGTCTTTCAGGGTACAATGAGCAGTTCTTC.

This clone has just a few counts. The chain couples TRBV4-1 to TRBJ1-3; D call uncertain. This CDR3 spans 16 amino acids. The V and J ends lost 1 base and 0 bases respectively, with 10 bases between them. CDR1 and CDR2 from the germline V gene are MGHRA and YSYEKL. The CDR3 sequence is CASSQARVNSGNTIYF. In DNA form, the CDR3 reads TGCGCCAGCAGCCAAGCCCGGGTTAACTCTGGAAACACCATATATTTT.

The chain recombines TRBV19 with TRBJ2-1; 9 bases line up with TRBD1. The CDR3 covers 15 residues. The germline gives CDR1 LNHDA, CDR2 SQIVND (reference sequence). Trimming removed 4 bases from V and 4 bases from J; junction bases left unmatched: 5. The CDR3 loop reads CASSNPGQGYNEQFF. In DNA form, the CDR3 reads TGTGCCAGTAGTAACCCGGGACAGGGTTACAATGAGCAGTTCTTC.

This clone was picked up one time. The V call is TRBV6-6, the J call TRBJ2-3, with a tentative D call TRBD2 (6 bases). V dropped 6 bases and J dropped 5 bases, with 6 bases sitting between them. CDR3 length: 11 amino acids. Germline lookup yields CDR1 MNHNY and CDR2 SVGAGI (reference sequence). CDR3 protein: CASRGGDTQYF. CDR3 in DNA: TGTGCCAGCAGGGGGGGAGATACGCAGTATTTT.

The CDR3 reads CASSRPTGNTEAFF. In DNA, the CDR3 is TGTGCCAGCTCACGACCGACAGGGAACACTGAAGCTTTCTTT. The chain combines TRBV18 with TRBJ1-1; D might be TRBD1 (6 bases). The length of the CDR3 is 14 residues. V was shortened by 4 bases and J by 1 base, with 10 bases between the two germline ends. CDR1 KGHSH and CDR2 LQKENI come from the germline V gene.

V is TRBV30 and J is TRBJ1-2; the D gene is possibly TRBD1 (5 bases). Between the trimmed V and J ends, which lost 6 bases and 11 bases, there was a span of 19 bases. Germline assignment: CDR1 GTSNPN and CDR2 SVGIG (reference sequence). The CDR3 spans 12 residues. CDR3 DNA: TGTGCCTGTGAGGGAGGAGGGGATCGGTACACCTTC. Amino acid sequence: CACEGGGDRYTF.

V and J are TRBV3-1 (or the pseudogene TRBV3-2) and TRBJ2-7; 10 bases are a match to TRBD1. Germline-derived CDR1 and CDR2 are LGHDT and YNNKEL (reference sequence). Trimming cost V 4 bases and J 4 bases; bases outside gene matches: 4. The CDR3 consists of 14 residues. DNA for the CDR3: TGTGCCAGCAGCCCTGACAGGGGGCTTTACGAGCAGTACTTC. Translating gives CASSPDRGLYEQYF.

The chain links TRBV5-1 to TRBJ1-1; TRBD1 matches 9 bases. The V and J ends lost 0 bases and 2 bases, in that order; junction bases with no gene match: 14. CDR1 and CDR2 (germline): SGHRS, YFSETQ. The CDR3 spans 19 residues. CDR3 sequence (DNA): TGCGCCAGCAGCTTGGGACCGGGACAGGGTGGGGCGGGTAACACTGAAGCTTTCTTT. Translated, it gives CASSLGPGQGGAGNTEAFF.

This clone was observed a handful of times. The chain carries TRBV4-2 and TRBJ2-2; possibly TRBD1 for D (9 bases). CDR1 is LGHNA, CDR2 YNFKEQ, per germline. The CDR3 has 18 amino acids. Trimming stripped 4 bases from V and 5 bases from J, with 23 bases between. The CDR3 here is CASSRVSGGQGETGELFF. The CDR3 DNA follows: TGTGCCAGCAGCCGGGTGAGCGGGGGACAGGGAGAGACCGGGGAGCTGTTTTTT.

The V call is TRBV9, the J call TRBJ1-2; 8 nucleotides agree with TRBD1. Germline-derived CDR1 and CDR2 are SGDLS and YYNGEE. The CDR3 is 15 residues long. V shed 0 bases, J shed 6 bases, and the junction held 7 bases outside the gene matches. The CDR3 bases are TGTGCCAGCAGCGTAGGGGCAACAGGGGGGGATGGCTACACCTTC. The encoded protein is CASSVGATGGDGYTF.

The V and J genes are TRBV11-2 and TRBJ2-7; 9 bases align to TRBD1. Germline V gene lookup returns CDR1 SGHAT and CDR2 FQNNGV. Trimming took 4 bases from V and 5 from J; bases not matched to a gene: 6. This CDR3 has 14 residues. In DNA form, the CDR3 reads TGTGCCAGCAGCTCCGACAGGGGGTATGACGAGCAGTACTTC. This sequence encodes CASSSDRGYDEQYF.

The V call is TRBV27, the J call TRBJ1-2; no clear D. The CDR3 loop spans 13 amino acids. Germline V CDR1 and CDR2: MNHEY, SMNVEV (reference sequence). V shed 2 bases and J shed 8 bases, with 12 bases lying between them. The CDR3 nucleotides read TGTGCCAGCAGTTTAAATTTAGGGAGCGGCTACACCTTC. It is translated as CASSLNLGSGYTF.

The chain combines TRBV19 with TRBJ1-1, with 9 bases identical to TRBD1. V trimming: 7 bases; J trimming: 5 bases; junction bases outside the gene matches: 8. This CDR3 region has 14 residues. In germline, CDR1 is LNHDA, CDR2 SQIVND (reference sequence). The CDR3 nucleotides read TGTGCCAGTACTCGGACAGGGGCTTTAACTGAAGCTTTCTTT. Protein product: CASTRTGALTEAFF. Variable domain in full (rest from reference TRBV19 and TRBJ1-1): DGGITQSPKYLFRKEGQNVTLSCEQNLNHDAMYWYRQDPGQGLRLIYYSQIVNDFQKGDIAEGYSVSREKKESFPLTVTSAQKNPTAFYLCASTRTGALTEAFFGQGTRLTVV.

The CDR3 bases are TGCGCCAGCAGCCAAGAAGGGACAGGGGGTCGTAATGAAAAACTGTTTTTT. This translates into CASSQEGTGGRNEKLFF. This chain connects TRBV4-1 to TRBJ1-4; 11 positions agree with TRBD1. Per germline, CDR1 MGHRA and CDR2 YSYEKL. CDR3 length equals 17 residues. The trim removed 0 bases at V and 4 bases at J, leaving 4 bases unmatched.

The gene calls are TRBV9 and TRBJ2-3, with 9 positions matching TRBD2. The V segment lost 1 base and the J segment 2 bases; nucleotides outside the gene matches: 8. The CDR3 extends over 17 amino acids. The germline gives CDR1 SGDLS, CDR2 YYNGEE. CDR3 protein: CASSVYTPGLATDTQYF. CDR3 nucleotides: TGTGCCAGCAGCGTATACACACCGGGACTAGCCACAGATACGCAGTATTTT.

This chain links TRBV27 with TRBJ2-1; 10 bases align to TRBD1. Trimming removed 8 bases from V and 12 bases from J; junction bases left unmatched: 16. The CDR3 extends over 15 amino acids. Germline CDR1 MNHEY, CDR2 SMNVEV (reference sequence). The CDR3: CASAYTGTGASRQFF. The CDR3, as DNA: TGTGCCAGCGCATACACCGGGACAGGGGCCTCTCGGCAGTTCTTC.

J is TRBJ2-3 and V is TRBV5-1; tentatively, D is TRBD1 (6 bases). CDR1 is SGHRS and CDR2 is YFSETQ in the germline V gene. This CDR3 has 15 amino acids. V was cut by 5 bases and J by 5 bases, with 18 bases left in between. The CDR3 nucleotides are TGCGCCAGCAGGGGTGAGGGGGAGAGGGGAGATACGCAGTATTTT. The encoded protein is CASRGEGERGDTQYF.

The chain joins TRBV24-1 to TRBJ1-2; the match to TRBD1 covers 7 bases. The CDR3 contains 14 residues. The V gene end was trimmed by 5 bases and the J gene end by 6 bases; junction bases not matched to a gene: 8. Germline loops: CDR1 KGHDR, CDR2 SFDVKD. The CDR3 sequence: CATSGTKGTDGYTF. The CDR3 bases are TGTGCCACCAGTGGGACTAAGGGGACAGATGGCTACACCTTC.

The chain uses TRBV30 and TRBJ1-3, with a weak D call TRBD1 (5 bases). The CDR3 extends over 17 amino acids. CDR1 GTSNPN and CDR2 SVGIG come from the germline V gene (reference sequence). Trimming left V 4 bases short and J 1 base short, with 20 bases between. CDR3 sequence: CAWTLPRAFFSGNTIYF. The CDR3 bases are TGTGCCTGGACCCTCCCCAGGGCCTTCTTTTCTGGAAACACCATATATTTT. Based on the CDR3 plus reference TRBV30 and TRBJ1-3, the full variable domain is SQTIHQWPATLVQPVGSPLSLECTVEGTSNPNLYWYRQAAGRGLQLLFYSVGIGQISSEVPQNLSASRPQDRQFILSSKKLLLSDSGFYLCAWTLPRAFFSGNTIYFGEGSWLTVV.

This sequence joins TRBV11-2 and TRBJ1-2, with D maybe TRBD1 (6 bases). The CDR3 has 14 amino acids. Germline CDR1 SGHAT, CDR2 FQNNGV. Trimming took off 5 bases at V and 3 bases at J, with 13 bases between the two ends. The CDR3 spells CASSTRTDYYGYTF. In nucleotides, the CDR3 is TGTGCCAGCAGCACCAGGACAGACTACTATGGCTACACCTTC.